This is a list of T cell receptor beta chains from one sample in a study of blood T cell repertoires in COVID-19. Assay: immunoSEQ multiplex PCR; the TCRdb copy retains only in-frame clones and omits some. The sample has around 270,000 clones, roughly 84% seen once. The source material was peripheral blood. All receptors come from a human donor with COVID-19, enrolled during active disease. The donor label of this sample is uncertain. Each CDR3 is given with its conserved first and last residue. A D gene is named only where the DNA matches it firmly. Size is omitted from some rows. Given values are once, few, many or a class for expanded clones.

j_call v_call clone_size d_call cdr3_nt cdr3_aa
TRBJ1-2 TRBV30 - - TGTGCCTGGAGCCGGGATCCAGCGGGTGGCTACACCTTC CAWSRDPAGGYTF
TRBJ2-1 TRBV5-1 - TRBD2 TGCGCCAGCAGCTTGGAGCGGGACCACAATGAGCAGTTCTTC CASSLERDHNEQFF
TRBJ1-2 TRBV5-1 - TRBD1 TGCGCCAGCAGCTTGAGACCGACAGGGTTTACGATCGGCGGCTATGGCTACACCTTC CASSLRPTGFTIGGYGYTF
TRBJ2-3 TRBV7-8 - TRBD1 TGTGCCAGCAGCTTAGCGACAGGGGCGGCAGATACGCAGTATTTT CASSLATGAADTQYF
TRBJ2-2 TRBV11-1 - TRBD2 TGTGCCAGCAGCTTAGTAGCGGGAGACACCGGGGAGCTGTTTTTT CASSLVAGDTGELFF
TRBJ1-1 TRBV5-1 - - TGCGCCAGCAGCTTGGAATCCTCTGGGGCAGCTTTCTTT CASSLESSGAAFF
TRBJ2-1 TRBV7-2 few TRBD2 TGTGCCAGCAGCTCAGGGACTAGCACCTACAATGAGCAGTTCTTC CASSSGTSTYNEQFF
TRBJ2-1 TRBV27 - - TGTGCCAGCAGTTTCGGTCAGGGGAGCAACAATGAGCAGTTCTTC CASSFGQGSNNEQFF
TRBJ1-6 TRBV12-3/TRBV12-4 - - TGTGCCAGCGGCGGGGGAGCCTCACCCCTCCACTTT CASGGGASPLHF
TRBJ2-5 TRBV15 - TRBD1 TGTGCCACCAGCAGAGGGTACGGACAGGAGGCTGAGACCCAGTACTTC CATSRGYGQEAETQYF
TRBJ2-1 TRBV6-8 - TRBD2 TGTGCCAGCAGTTTCCCTAGCGGCCAAGGGAATGAGCAGTTCTTC CASSFPSGQGNEQFF
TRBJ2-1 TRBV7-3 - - TGTGCCAGCAGCCCTACAGGGAACAATGAGCAGTTCTTC CASSPTGNNEQFF
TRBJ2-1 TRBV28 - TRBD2 TGTGCCAGCAGCTTCCTACCCCCGACTAGCGGTACCTACAATGAGCAGTTCTTC CASSFLPPTSGTYNEQFF
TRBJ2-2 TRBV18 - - TGTGCCAGCTCACCTCGAGAGGGATTCGCCGGGGAGCTGTTTTTT CASSPREGFAGELFF
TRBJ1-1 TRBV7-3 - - TGTGCCAGCAGCTTTCCAGGGAACACTGAAGCTTTCTTT CASSFPGNTEAFF
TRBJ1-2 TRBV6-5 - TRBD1 TGTGCCAGCAAGCGGTTACAGGGGGTAGAGGGTGGCTACACCTTC CASKRLQGVEGGYTF
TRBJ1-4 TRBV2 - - TGTGCCAGCAGTGTAGGACAGAGCGGTGAAAAACTGTTTTTT CASSVGQSGEKLFF
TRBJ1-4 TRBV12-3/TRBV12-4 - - TGTGCCAGCACCCGGGAACCTGAAAAACTGTTTTTT CASTREPEKLFF
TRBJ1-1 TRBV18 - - TGTGCCAGCTCACCACCAAGCAGGGCAGGGAACACTGAAGCTTTCTTT CASSPPSRAGNTEAFF
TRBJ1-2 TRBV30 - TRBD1 TGTGCCTGGGCTAGGGACAGGGGGGTCGGCTACACCTTC CAWARDRGVGYTF
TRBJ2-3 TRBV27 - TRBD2 TGTGCCAGCAGCTCAGCGGGAGGGGCAGATACGCAGTATTTT CASSSAGGADTQYF
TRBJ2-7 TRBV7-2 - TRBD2 TGTGCCAGCAGCCCTACTAGCGGGAGGACCTACGAGCAGTACTTC CASSPTSGRTYEQYF